The sample holds many counts of the clone carrying this T cell receptor (beta chain). This specimen comes from a study of Graves' ophthalmopathy and Graves' hyperthyroidism. Transcripts of RNA were the source for amplifying TCR beta CDR3 regions. After a first-round RT-PCR with HTBI primers, a second-round multiplex PCR was run. Each CDR3 protein gets one entry after TCRdb re-called the multiplex PCR reads with MiXCR. The sample holds 350,000 to 400,000 distinct CDR3 sequences, 15% seen once. Hyperthyroidism qualified as stable when ophthalmopathy did not develop within 18 months of follow-up. Other autoimmune diseases, uncontrolled infections, pregnancy or lactation excluded patients from enrollment. Diagnosis used clinical symptoms, serum thyroxine, TRAb, thyroid ultrasound and orbital computed tomography. The CDR3 covers 14 residues. J lost 4 bases, V lost 4 bases, and 4 bases had no gene match. Germline-derived CDR1 and CDR2 are MNHNS and SASEGT.

This sequence originates from a woman under 30 with stable Graves' hyperthyroidism. Material: peripheral blood. This sequence joins TRBV6-1 and TRBJ1-5; TRBD1 matches 7 bases. The CDR3, as DNA: TGTGCCAGCAGTGCCGACAGGGCAAATCAGCCCCAGCATTTT. It yields the protein CASSADRANQPQHF.